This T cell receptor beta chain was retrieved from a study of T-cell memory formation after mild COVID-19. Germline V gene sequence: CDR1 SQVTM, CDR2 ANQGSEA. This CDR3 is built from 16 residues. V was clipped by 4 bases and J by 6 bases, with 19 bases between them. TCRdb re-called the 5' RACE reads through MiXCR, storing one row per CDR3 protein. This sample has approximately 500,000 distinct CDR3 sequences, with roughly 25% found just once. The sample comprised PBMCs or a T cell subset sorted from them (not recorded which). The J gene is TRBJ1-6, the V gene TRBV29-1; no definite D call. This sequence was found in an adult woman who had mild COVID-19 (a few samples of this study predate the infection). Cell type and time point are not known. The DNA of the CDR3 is TGCAGCGTTGCTAAACCCGGGTCTCGGGGTAATTCACCCCTCCACTTT. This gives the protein CSVAKPGSRGNSPLHF.